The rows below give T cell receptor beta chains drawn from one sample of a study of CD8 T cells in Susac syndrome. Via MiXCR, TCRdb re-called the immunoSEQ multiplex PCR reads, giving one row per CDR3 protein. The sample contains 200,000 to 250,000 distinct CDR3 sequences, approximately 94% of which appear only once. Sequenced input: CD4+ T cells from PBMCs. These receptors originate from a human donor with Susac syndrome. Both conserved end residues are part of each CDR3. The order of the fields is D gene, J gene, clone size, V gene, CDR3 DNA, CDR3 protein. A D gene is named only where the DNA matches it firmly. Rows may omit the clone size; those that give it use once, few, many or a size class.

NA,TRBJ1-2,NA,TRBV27,TGTGCCAGCCGGTCAGGAGAGTATGGCTACACCTTC,CASRSGEYGYTF
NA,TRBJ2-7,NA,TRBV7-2,TGTGCCAGCAGCTTAGTGCCGGGCTACGAGCAGTACTTC,CASSLVPGYEQYF
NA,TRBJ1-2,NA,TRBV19,TGTGCCAGTAGTATCGAGAGGATCTATGGCTACACCTTC,CASSIERIYGYTF
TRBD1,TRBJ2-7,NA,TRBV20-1,TGCAGTGCGCCCCGGGACAGGGACTACGAGCAGTACTTC,CSAPRDRDYEQYF
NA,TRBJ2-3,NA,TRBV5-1,TGTGCCAGCAGACCTAGCACAGATACGCAGTATTTT,CASRPSTDTQYF
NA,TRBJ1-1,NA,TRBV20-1,TGCAGTGCACTAGTGCGATCAGGGAACACTGAAGCTTTCTTT,CSALVRSGNTEAFF
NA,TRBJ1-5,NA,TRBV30,TGTGCCTGGAGCACTGGGTTGAATCAGCCCCAGCATTTT,CAWSTGLNQPQHF
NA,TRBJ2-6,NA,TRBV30,TGTGCCTGGAGTTTCGGGCTGATGCCCTCTGGGGCCAACGTCCTGACTTTC,CAWSFGLMPSGANVLTF
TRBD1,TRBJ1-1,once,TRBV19,TGTGCCAGTAGTTTGGGACAGGGGGTAATGAACACTGAAGCTTTCTTT,CASSLGQGVMNTEAFF
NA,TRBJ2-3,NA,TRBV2,TGTGCCAGCGGGAACACAGATACGCAGTATTTT,CASGNTDTQYF
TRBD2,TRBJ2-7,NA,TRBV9,TGTGCCAGCAGCTCCAGGACTAGCGGGGGCTCCTACGAGCAGTACTTC,CASSSRTSGGSYEQYF
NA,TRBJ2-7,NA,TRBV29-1,TGCAGCGTGGGGCAGGAAACTCTCTACGAGCAGTACTTC,CSVGQETLYEQYF
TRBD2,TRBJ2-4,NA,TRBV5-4,TGTGCCAGCAGCTTAGCGGGGGGGCTGAACATTCAGTACTTC,CASSLAGGLNIQYF
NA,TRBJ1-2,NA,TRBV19,TGTGCCAGTAATATCGAGCTGTCTAACCCCTATGGCTACACCTTC,CASNIELSNPYGYTF
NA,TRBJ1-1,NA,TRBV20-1,TGCAGTGCTGCTGATCCGAACACTGAAGCTTTCTTT,CSAADPNTEAFF
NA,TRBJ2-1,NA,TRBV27,TGTGCCAGCAGTTTCAGGGGCGCGGACAATGAGCAGTTCTTC,CASSFRGADNEQFF
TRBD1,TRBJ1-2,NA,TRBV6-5,TGTGCCAGCACTCCAGACAGGGAAGGAGGCGGCTACACCTTC,CASTPDREGGGYTF
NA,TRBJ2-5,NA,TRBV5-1,TGCGCCAGCAGCCCGCTCTTAGGATCACAAGAGACCCAGTACTTC,CASSPLLGSQETQYF
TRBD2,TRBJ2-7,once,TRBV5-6,TGTGCCAGCAGCCTTAGCGGGGGGCTCCGCTGGAACGAGCAGTACTTC,CASSLSGGLRWNEQYF
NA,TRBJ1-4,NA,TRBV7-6,TGTGCCAGCAGCCCCACTAGGGTTACAGGGTCGAATGAAAAACTGTTTTTT,CASSPTRVTGSNEKLFF
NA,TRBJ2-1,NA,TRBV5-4,TGTGCCAGCAGCCCCAGGGGAGGTTCCTACAATGAGCAGTTCTTC,CASSPRGGSYNEQFF
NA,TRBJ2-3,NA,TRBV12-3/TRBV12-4,TGTGCCAGCAGTTTAAGGACAGTCACAGATACGCAGTATTTT,CASSLRTVTDTQYF
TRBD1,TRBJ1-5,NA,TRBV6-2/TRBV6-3,TGTGCCAGCAGCCGGGACAGGGGTCAGCCCCAGCATTTT,CASSRDRGQPQHF
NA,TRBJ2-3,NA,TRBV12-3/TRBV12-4,TGTGCCAGCATCCCGCGGGCGGCAGATACGCAGTATTTT,CASIPRAADTQYF
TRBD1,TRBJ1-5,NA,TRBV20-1,TGCAGTGCAAGGACAGGGCGGAATCAGCCCCAGCATTTT,CSARTGRNQPQHF
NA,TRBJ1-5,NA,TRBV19,TGTGCCAGTAGCCGGAGCAGGGGTAGCGATCAGCCCCAGCATTTT,CASSRSRGSDQPQHF
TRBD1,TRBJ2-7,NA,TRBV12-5,TGTGCTAGTGGTTTACCGGGACAGGGAACCCTCGAGCAGTACTTC,CASGLPGQGTLEQYF
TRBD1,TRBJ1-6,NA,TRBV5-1,TGCGCCAGCAGCTTTGAGGGACAGGGACCTTCACCCCTCCACTTT,CASSFEGQGPSPLHF
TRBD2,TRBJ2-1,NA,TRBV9,TGTGCCAGCAGCCCACAAGCGGGGGCAACCTACAATGAGCAGTTCTTC,CASSPQAGATYNEQFF
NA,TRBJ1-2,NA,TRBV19,TGTGCCAGTAGCAATGATTTCTATGGCTACACCTTC,CASSNDFYGYTF
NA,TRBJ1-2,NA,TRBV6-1,TGTGCCAGCACTAGGACAGACTATGGCTACACCTTC,CASTRTDYGYTF
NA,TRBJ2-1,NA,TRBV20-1,TGCAGTGCTAGAGATCCAAACAGGGCGGTAGGCGATGAGCAGTTCTTC,CSARDPNRAVGDEQFF
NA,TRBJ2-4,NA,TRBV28,TGTGCCAGCAGCGGGCGGGGCTTAGGGGCCAAAAACATTCAGTACTTC,CASSGRGLGAKNIQYF
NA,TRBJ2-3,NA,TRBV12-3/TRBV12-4,TGTGCCAGCATCATCAGGGGCACAGATACGCAGTATTTT,CASIIRGTDTQYF
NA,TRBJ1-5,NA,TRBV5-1,TGCGCCAGCAGCTTGGGTGTTAATAGCAATCAGCCCCAGCATTTT,CASSLGVNSNQPQHF
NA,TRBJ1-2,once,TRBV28,TGTGCCAGCAGTTTTAGGGGAGAGGGCTACACCTTC,CASSFRGEGYTF
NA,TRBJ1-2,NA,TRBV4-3,TGCGCCAGCAGCCCTCGGCCCGGGGCCCAATCCTATGGCTACACCTTC,CASSPRPGAQSYGYTF
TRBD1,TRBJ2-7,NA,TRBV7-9,TGTGCCAGCAGCTTCGGGACAGGGGATTTCTACGAGCAGTACTTC,CASSFGTGDFYEQYF
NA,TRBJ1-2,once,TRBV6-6,TGTGCCAGCAGTCGACAGGACTATGGCTACACCTTC,CASSRQDYGYTF
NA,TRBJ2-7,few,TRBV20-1,TGCAGTGCTAGAGCATGGAGGGGAAGCTCCTACGAGCAGTACTTC,CSARAWRGSSYEQYF
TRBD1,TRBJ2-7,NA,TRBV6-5,TGTGCCAGCAGTTACCCGGCTCCGGGACAGGGTTCGAGAGAGCAGTACTTC,CASSYPAPGQGSREQYF
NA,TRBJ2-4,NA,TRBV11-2,TGTGCCAGCAGCTTAGACGTCGCAAACATTCAGTACTTC,CASSLDVANIQYF
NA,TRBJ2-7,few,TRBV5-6,TGTGCCAGCAGCTCGGGACTGGGCAATAGTGACGAGCAGTACTTC,CASSSGLGNSDEQYF
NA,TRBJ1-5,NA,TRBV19,TGTGCCGGGGGTAGCAATCAGCCCCAGCATTTT,CAGGSNQPQHF